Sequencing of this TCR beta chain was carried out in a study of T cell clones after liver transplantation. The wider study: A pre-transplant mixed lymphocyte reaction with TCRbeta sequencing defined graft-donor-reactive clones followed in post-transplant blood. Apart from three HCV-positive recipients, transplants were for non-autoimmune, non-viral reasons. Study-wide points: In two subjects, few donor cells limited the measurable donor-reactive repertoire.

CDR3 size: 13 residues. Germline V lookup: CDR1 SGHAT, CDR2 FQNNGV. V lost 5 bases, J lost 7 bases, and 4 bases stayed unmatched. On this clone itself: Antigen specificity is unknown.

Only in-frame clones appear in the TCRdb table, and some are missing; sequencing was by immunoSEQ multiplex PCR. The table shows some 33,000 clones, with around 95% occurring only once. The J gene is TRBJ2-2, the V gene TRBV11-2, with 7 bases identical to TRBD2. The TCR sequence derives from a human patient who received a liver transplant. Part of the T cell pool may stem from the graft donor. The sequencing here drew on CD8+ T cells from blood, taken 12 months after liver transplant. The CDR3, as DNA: TGTGCCAGCAGCCCTTCGGGGGGCGGGGAGCTGTTTTTT. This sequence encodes CASSPSGGGELFF.